These T cell receptor beta chains were read from a single sample in a study of blood T cell repertoires in COVID-19. Generated by immunoSEQ multiplex PCR, the TCRdb table keeps only in-frame clones and is missing some. The sample yields under 450,000 clones, 75% to 90% seen once. Specimen: peripheral blood. These receptors were obtained from a woman aged 60-75 years with COVID-19, enrolled during active disease. The CDR3 runs from the conserved cysteine through the conserved F or W. A D gene is named only where the DNA matches it firmly. Clone size appears in some rows only: once, few, many, or a class for an expanded clone.

clone_size	d_call	v_call	j_call	cdr3_nt	cdr3_aa
many	-	TRBV18	TRBJ2-1	TGTGCCAGCTCACCACGGGGCGGAACCTACAATGAGCAGTTCTTC	CASSPRGGTYNEQFF
-	-	TRBV3-1/TRBV3-2	TRBJ2-5	TGTGCCAGCACCTCGAACAGGGAGACCCAGTACTTC	CASTSNRETQYF
-	TRBD1	TRBV5-1	TRBJ2-2	TGCGCCAGCAGCTCGGGACAGGGGATGAACACCGGGGAGCTGTTTTTT	CASSSGQGMNTGELFF
once	-	TRBV11-3	TRBJ1-5	TGTGCCAGCAGCTTCCGGGTTTGGGGCAATCAGCCCCAGCATTTT	CASSFRVWGNQPQHF
-	-	TRBV3-1/TRBV3-2	TRBJ1-1	TGTGCCAGCAGCCCGAGAGACTCGAACACTGAAGCTTTCTTT	CASSPRDSNTEAFF
-	TRBD2	TRBV5-1	TRBJ2-1	TGCGCCAGCAGCTTGGCAGTGGTAGCGGGTGGGTCGGAGCAGTTCTTC	CASSLAVVAGGSEQFF
-	-	TRBV6-2/TRBV6-3	TRBJ1-1	TGTGCCAGCAGTTACTCGGGACATAAGAACACTGAAGCTTTCTTT	CASSYSGHKNTEAFF
-	TRBD2	TRBV18	TRBJ2-7	TGTGCCAGCTCACCCCGACTAGCAAGGGACGTGGGAGGCGAGCAGTACTTC	CASSPRLARDVGGEQYF
-	TRBD2	TRBV5-4	TRBJ2-5	TGTGCCAGCAGCTTGGTGGCAGGCTTAGCGGGGATGCAAGAGACCCAGTACTTC	CASSLVAGLAGMQETQYF
-	-	TRBV5-1	TRBJ2-3	TGCGCCAGCCAGGGCCTTAACACAGATACGCAGTATTTT	CASQGLNTDTQYF
-	TRBD1	TRBV12-3/TRBV12-4	TRBJ1-2	TGTGCCAGCAGGGGGACAGGCCCGTTTCTTACCTTC	CASRGTGPFLTF
-	-	TRBV9	TRBJ1-5	TGTGCCAGCAGCACAGGAGGGGGCAATCAGCCCCAGCATTTT	CASSTGGGNQPQHF
-	-	TRBV19	TRBJ1-3	TGTGCCAGTAGCTCCAGGGGCTTTATCGGCGGAAACACCATATATTTT	CASSSRGFIGGNTIYF
-	-	TRBV11-2	TRBJ1-2	TGTGCCAGCAGCTACCGGGTAGGGGAAGGCTACACCTTC	CASSYRVGEGYTF
-	-	TRBV5-1	TRBJ2-3	TGCGCCAGCAGCTTGATGGGGGCTGGAGATACGCAGTATTTT	CASSLMGAGDTQYF
-	-	TRBV10-2	TRBJ2-3	TGCGCCAGCAGTGTGGTCGGGGGAGGAACAGATACGCAGTATTTT	CASSVVGGGTDTQYF
once	-	TRBV18	TRBJ1-5	TGTGCCAGCTCACCTCCCACAGGCCGTATAAATCAGCCCCAGCATTTT	CASSPPTGRINQPQHF
-	-	TRBV6-5	TRBJ1-4	TGTGCCAGCGGGGGGGGCCAGAATGAAAAACTGTTTTTT	CASGGGQNEKLFF
-	-	TRBV30	TRBJ1-5	TGTGCCTGGAGTGTACGGGGGTGGGCAGCTTATAGCAATCAGCCCCAGCATTTT	CAWSVRGWAAYSNQPQHF
-	-	TRBV11-3	TRBJ2-7	TGTGCCAGCAGCTCAGGCAGGGGTACCTACGAGCAGTACTTC	CASSSGRGTYEQYF